This T cell receptor (beta chain) is from a study of cytomegalovirus exposure and HLA in healthy donors. This PCR relied on a set of 60 Vbeta primers and 13 Jbeta primers. Assay used: immunoSEQ multiplex PCR; TCRdb lists only in-frame clones, some missing. This table holds 150,000 to 200,000 clones, 79% found once. Sequencing input: PBMCs. The clonotype comes from a woman aged 25 to 45 in good health and CMV-seropositive.

The CDR3 DNA follows: TGTGCCAGCAGCTTAGCGGGAGGGCCAGGGCCTGAGCAGTTCTTC. The encoded protein is CASSLAGGPGPEQFF. This chain connects TRBV13 to TRBJ2-1; 8 nucleotides agree with TRBD2. The germline gives CDR1 PRHDT, CDR2 FYEKMQ (reference sequence). The trim removed 1 base at V and 9 bases at J, leaving 8 bases unmatched. The CDR3 has 15 amino acids.